This T cell receptor beta chain was documented in a study of T cell changes during pregnancy in multiple sclerosis. The CDR3 is 14 amino acids. V lost 1 base and J lost 8, with 11 bases in between. Looked up from germline, CDR1 is MNHNS and CDR2 is SASEGT. TCRdb's copy holds only in-frame clones and misses some; the assay was immunoSEQ multiplex PCR. The sample contains 55,000 to 80,000 clones, 94% of which appear only once. This clone was detected only once. J is TRBJ1-4 and V is TRBV6-1; weak D call: TRBD1 (5 bases). This receptor was identified in a female donor with multiple sclerosis, enrolled in a pregnancy study. The material was peripheral blood, obtained in the third trimester of pregnancy. The CDR3 DNA follows: TGTGCCAGCAGTGAAGTCGGCAGGGCGGAAAAACTGTTTTTT. The encoded protein is CASSEVGRAEKLFF.